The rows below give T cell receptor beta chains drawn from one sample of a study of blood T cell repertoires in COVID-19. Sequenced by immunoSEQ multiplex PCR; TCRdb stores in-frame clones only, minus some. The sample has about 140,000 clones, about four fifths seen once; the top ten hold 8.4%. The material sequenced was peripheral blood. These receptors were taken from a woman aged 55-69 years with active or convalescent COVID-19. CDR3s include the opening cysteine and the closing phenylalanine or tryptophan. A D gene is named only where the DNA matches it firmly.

CASSPGNRESTEAFF	.	TRBV5-6	TRBJ1-1
CASTLLGGSRNQPQHF	TRBD1	TRBV28	TRBJ1-5
CATSRDRTGGQPQHF	.	TRBV15	TRBJ1-5
CAWISGQGKVGANVLTF	TRBD1	TRBV30	TRBJ2-6
CASRVRQFNEKLFF	.	TRBV28	TRBJ1-4
CASSLELETQYF	.	TRBV5-1	TRBJ2-5
CASSLATSGRSEFF	TRBD2	TRBV7-2	TRBJ2-1
CASSTRGEQFF	.	TRBV6-6	TRBJ2-1
CASSRTGGRETQYF	TRBD1	TRBV7-2	TRBJ2-5
CASQRQNRGRTEAFF	TRBD1	TRBV7-8	TRBJ1-1
CSVTRSGSYEQYF	.	TRBV29-1	TRBJ2-7
CASSQEAEAGQPQHF	.	TRBV4-3	TRBJ1-5
CASSRGSGANVLTF	.	TRBV10-1	TRBJ2-6
CATSDLGRDGYTF	.	TRBV24-1	TRBJ1-2
CASSTGLGQGQETQYF	TRBD1	TRBV6-2/TRBV6-3	TRBJ2-5
CASSATGLNTEAFF	.	TRBV5-6	TRBJ1-1
CASSPRDRGDTEAFF	TRBD1	TRBV18	TRBJ1-1
CASSEQGFQEKLFF	TRBD1	TRBV19	TRBJ1-4
CSVAIAGANEKLFF	.	TRBV29-1	TRBJ1-4
CASSLAGTDLYNEQFF	TRBD1	TRBV5-1	TRBJ2-1
CASSLLTGGDSPLHF	TRBD1	TRBV27	TRBJ1-6
CATSSRGEDGRETQYF	TRBD2	TRBV15	TRBJ2-5
CASSLREGSGANVLTF	TRBD2	TRBV27	TRBJ2-6
CASSLSLGAGYTF	.	TRBV27	TRBJ1-2
CASISGQGAGNEQFF	TRBD1	TRBV6-5	TRBJ2-1
CASTPPGVSNTEAFF	.	TRBV7-2	TRBJ1-1
CATSRDTGTGQEAFF	.	TRBV15	TRBJ1-1
CASMAFNTEAFF	.	TRBV10-2	TRBJ1-1